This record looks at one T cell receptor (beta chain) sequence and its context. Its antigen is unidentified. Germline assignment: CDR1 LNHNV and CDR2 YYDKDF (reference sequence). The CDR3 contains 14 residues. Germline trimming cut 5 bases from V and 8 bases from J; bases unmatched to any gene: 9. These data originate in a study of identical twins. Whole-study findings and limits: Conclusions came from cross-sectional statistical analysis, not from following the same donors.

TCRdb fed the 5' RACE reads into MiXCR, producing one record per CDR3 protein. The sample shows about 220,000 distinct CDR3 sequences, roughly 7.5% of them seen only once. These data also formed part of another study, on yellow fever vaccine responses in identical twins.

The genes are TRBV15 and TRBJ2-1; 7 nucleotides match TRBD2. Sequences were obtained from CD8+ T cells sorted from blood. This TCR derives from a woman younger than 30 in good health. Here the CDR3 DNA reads TGTGCCACCAGCCCGGGGGGTCTGGGGGATGAGCAGTTCTTC. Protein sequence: CATSPGGLGDEQFF.